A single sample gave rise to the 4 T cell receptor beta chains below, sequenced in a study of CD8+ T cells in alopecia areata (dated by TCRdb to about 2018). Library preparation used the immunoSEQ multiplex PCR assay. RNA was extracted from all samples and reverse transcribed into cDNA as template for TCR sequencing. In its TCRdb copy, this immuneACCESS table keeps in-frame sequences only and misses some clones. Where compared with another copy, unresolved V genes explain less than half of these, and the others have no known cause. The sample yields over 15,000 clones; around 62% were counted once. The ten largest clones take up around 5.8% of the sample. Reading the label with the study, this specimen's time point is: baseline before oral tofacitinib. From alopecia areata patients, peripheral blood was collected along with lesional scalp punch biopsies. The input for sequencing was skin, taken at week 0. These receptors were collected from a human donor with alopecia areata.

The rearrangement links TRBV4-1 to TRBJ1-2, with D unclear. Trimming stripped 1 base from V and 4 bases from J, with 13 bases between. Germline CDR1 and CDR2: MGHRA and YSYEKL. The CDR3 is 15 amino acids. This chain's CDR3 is CASSQVGAGGYGYTF. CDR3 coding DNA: TGCGCCAGCAGCCAAGTAGGCGCCGGTGGCTATGGCTACACCTTC.

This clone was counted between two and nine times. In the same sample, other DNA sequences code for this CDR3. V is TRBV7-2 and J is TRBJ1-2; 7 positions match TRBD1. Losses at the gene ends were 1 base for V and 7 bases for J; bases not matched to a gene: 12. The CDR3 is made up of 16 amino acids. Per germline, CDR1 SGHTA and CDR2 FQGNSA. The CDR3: CASSLEGALGPFGYTF. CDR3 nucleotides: TGTGCCAGCAGCTTAGAGGGGGCACTTGGACCCTTTGGCTACACCTTC. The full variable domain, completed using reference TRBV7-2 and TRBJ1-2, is GAGVSQSPSNKVTEKGKDVELRCDPISGHTALYWYRQSLGQGLEFLIYFQGNSAPDKSGLPSDRFSAERTGGSVSTLTIQRTQQEDSAVYLCASSLEGALGPFGYTFGSGTRLTVV.

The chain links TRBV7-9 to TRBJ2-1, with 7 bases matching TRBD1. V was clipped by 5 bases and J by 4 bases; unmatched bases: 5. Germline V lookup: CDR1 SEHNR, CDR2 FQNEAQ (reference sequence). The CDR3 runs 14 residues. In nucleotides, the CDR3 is TGTGCCAGCAGCACCCAACAGGGGTACAATGAGCAGTTCTTC. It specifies CASSTQQGYNEQFF.

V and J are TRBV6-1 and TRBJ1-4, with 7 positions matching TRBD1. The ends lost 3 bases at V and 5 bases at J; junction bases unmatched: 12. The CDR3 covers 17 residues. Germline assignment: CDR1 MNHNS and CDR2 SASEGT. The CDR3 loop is CASSDSRLRQGNEKLFF. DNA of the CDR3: TGTGCCAGCAGTGATTCCAGATTACGACAGGGAAATGAAAAACTGTTTTTT.